The T cell receptor beta chain described here comes from a study of T cell responses to AZD1222 COVID-19 vaccine (dated by TCRdb to 2020 to 2023). Regarding the study in general: A total of approximately 250 trial participants underwent TCR sequencing, of whom 200 to 220 had received two doses of AZD1222 and about 26 had received two doses of the MenACWY control vaccine. Trial participants were enrolled by age into subgroups of 18-55, 56-69 and 70-plus years, and 148, 28 and 57 TCR-sequenced participants, respectively, were included in these subgroups.

The CDR3 regions of human TCRbeta chains were analyzed by immunosequencing. In the original analysis: TCRs in the repertoires were compared against a reference library of SARS-CoV-2-specific TCRs that had been generated with the MIRA antigen-specificity platform. Breadth was defined as the fraction of unique TCRs that were SARS-CoV-2-associated, and depth was defined as the fraction of total T cells that were SARS-CoV-2-associated. Using the MIRA data, each spike-specific TCR was assigned both to the spike region to which the TCR was reactive and to a CD4 or CD8 class. Log10-transformed breadth and depth values were compared by one-way ANOVA with Sidak's multiple comparisons tests. Entries here come from immuneACCESS through TCRdb and include only in-frame sequences with V and J called. Some clones fail to appear in such tables; in the studies checked, an unresolved V gene covers under half of the shortfall, and the cause of the remainder is unknown. Clone size and V and J calls were adopted from that table, with D and trimming inferred from the DNA. The table for this sample lists around 110,000 clones; around 93% of them were counted only once. About 8.1% of the sample rests with the top ten.

Points on this clone: Its antigen is currently not known. Per-nucleotide qualities are absent, and no much larger clonotype sits a single base away.

The germline V gene (reference sequence) yields GTSNPN for CDR1 and SVGIG for CDR2. CDR3 length: 16 amino acids, cysteine to phenylalanine. Here the CDR3 DNA is all that survives: 48 bases in frame from base 1. V lost 0 bases and J lost 1 base, and the count of bases not matched to a germline gene is 3. What the research found in general, with its limitations: Epitopes outside the regions mutated in the B.1.351 and B.1.1.7 variants were reportedly recognized by nearly half of the unique spike-specific TCRs. In the small 56-69-year group, the increase in depth fell short of significance, most likely because of low power. The whole spike protein was spanned by vaccine-associated CD4 TCRs, and dominant responses were seen in regions 160-218 and 743-854. Conclusions about previously exposed vaccinees are limited because only six or seven AZD1222 recipients were SARS-CoV-2 seropositive at baseline. Participants were mostly white British, with more females than males. The authors suggested clonal diversity may have been underestimated. A significant rise in spike-specific TCR breadth and depth was observed after two AZD1222 doses relative to day 0 and relative to MenACWY recipients. Because no day 14 peak-response samples were available, the repertoires could be characterized only after the peak T cell response.

The sample's time point, from its label and the paper: about 28 days (+/-7) after the second vaccine dose. AZD1222 recipients given second doses at about 4 weeks or at about 12 weeks were pooled, since spike-specific TCR depth and breadth were not found to differ between the two schedules. Vaccinee samples were obtained from the UK trials COV001 and COV002, which included a single-blind randomized controlled phase 2/3 trial of AZD1222 (ChAdOx1 nCoV-19) in healthy adults. For TCRbeta chain sequencing, PBMC samples from trial participants were taken at day 0 and at day 28 after the second dose. This receptor was obtained from an adult who received the AZD1222 COVID-19 vaccine. Sequencing used peripheral blood, obtained 28 days after the second AZD1222 dose. The chain uses TRBV30 and TRBJ2-2, with 9 middle bases fitting TRBD1. The DNA reads as follows: TGTGCCTGGAGTGTACTGGGACAGGGGAACACCGGGGAGCTGTTTTTT. Translated, this gives CAWSVLGQGNTGELFF.